The 25 T cell receptor beta chains below come from one sample, sequenced in a study of response to subunit inactivated influenza vaccine. TCRdb fed the RT-PCR reads into MiXCR, producing one record per CDR3 protein. The table records roughly 760,000 distinct CDR3 sequences, roughly 20% of them present only once. The material was PBMCs from blood, obtained 5 days after vaccination. Every receptor here comes from a man aged 50 or older who received an inactivated influenza vaccine.

V is TRBV7-9 and J is TRBJ2-1; 9 nucleotides agree with TRBD1. The junction had 9 bases not matched to a gene; V was cut back by 3 bases and J by 6 bases. The CDR3 contains 16 residues. Germline V CDR1 and CDR2: SEHNR, FQNEAQ (reference sequence). CDR3 nucleotide sequence: TGTGCCAGCAGCTTTCCGGGACAGGGTGTTTCCAATGAGCAGTTCTTC. It is translated as CASSFPGQGVSNEQFF.

This chain links TRBV7-9 with TRBJ2-7, with D uncertain. The germline CDR1 and CDR2 sequences are SEHNR and FQNEAQ (reference sequence). This CDR3 has 15 residues. V was shortened by 7 bases and J by 0 bases, with 16 bases between the two germline ends. The DNA for the CDR3 is TGTGCCAGCACCCCGGGTACAGCAGCCTCCTACGAGCAGTACTTC. Translated: CASTPGTAASYEQYF.

In this sample, this clonotype turned up a few times. V and J are TRBV7-2 and TRBJ2-1; 7 bases are shared with TRBD1. Germline V gives CDR1 SGHTA, CDR2 FQGNSA. Unmatched junction bases numbered 9, after V lost 5 bases and J lost 8 bases. CDR3 length: 14 amino acids. The DNA for the CDR3 is TGTGCCAGCAGCACCCGACAGGGACCCGATGAGCAGTTCTTC. This sequence encodes CASSTRQGPDEQFF. The full variable domain, completed using reference TRBV7-2 and TRBJ2-1, is GAGVSQSPSNKVTEKGKDVELRCDPISGHTALYWYRQSLGQGLEFLIYFQGNSAPDKSGLPSDRFSAERTGGSVSTLTIQRTQQEDSAVYLCASSTRQGPDEQFFGPGTRLTVL.

The chain combines TRBV12-5 with TRBJ2-1; D might be TRBD1 or TRBD2, each matching 5 bases. V lost 5 bases to trimming and J lost 0 bases, with 11 bases between them. This CDR3 region has 15 residues. CDR1 is LGHNT and CDR2 is FRNRAP in the germline V gene. The CDR3 reads CASGTGRSSYNEQFF. CDR3 in DNA: TGTGCTAGTGGTACGGGACGCAGCTCCTACAATGAGCAGTTCTTC.

The CDR3 DNA sequence: TGCGCCAGCGCGCTTTTGGGGGCGCGGGGCACAGATACGCAGTATTTT. Translation: CASALLGARGTDTQYF. The rearrangement joins TRBV5-1 to TRBJ2-3, with TRBD1 as a possible D gene (6 bases). The CDR3 contains 16 residues. CDR1 and CDR2 from the germline V gene are SGHRS and YFSETQ. Trimming took 7 bases from V and 1 from J, leaving 19 bases between them.

In its sample, this clonotype was seen a few times. This rearrangement joins TRBV5-6 to TRBJ1-2; tentatively, D is TRBD1 (6 bases). Deletions cut 6 bases from V and 2 bases from J, with 14 bases between. The germline V gene encodes CDR1 SGHDT and CDR2 YYEEEE. CDR3 length equals 14 residues. The CDR3 loop is CASNQGGGNYGYTF. In nucleotides, the CDR3 is TGTGCCAGCAACCAAGGGGGTGGGAACTATGGCTACACCTTC. Filled out from reference TRBV5-6 and TRBJ1-2, the complete variable domain reads DAGVTQSPTHLIKTRGQQVTLRCSPKSGHDTVSWYQQALGQGPQFIFQYYEEEERQRGNFPDRFSGHQFPNYSSELNVNALLLGDSALYLCASNQGGGNYGYTFGSGTRLTVV.

The V and J genes are TRBV12-3 or TRBV12-4 and TRBJ2-3, with TRBD1 as a possible D gene (5 bases). V dropped 5 bases and J dropped 6 bases, with 21 bases sitting between them. The CDR3 has 16 amino acids. The chain's CDR3 is CASSPYIRRGMDTQYF. The CDR3, as DNA: TGTGCCAGCAGTCCCTACATCCGAAGGGGCATGGATACGCAGTATTTT.

The rearrangement links TRBV7-2 to TRBJ2-7, with D possibly matching TRBD2 (5 bases). V dropped 4 bases and J dropped 1 base, with 14 bases sitting between them. Looked up from germline, CDR1 is SGHTA and CDR2 is FQGNSA. The CDR3 has 15 residues. CDR3 nucleotides: TGTGCCAGCAGCTACCAACAATCGGGGTCCTACGAGCAGTACTTC. Its protein product is CASSYQQSGSYEQYF.

There are a few counts of this clonotype. The chain carries TRBV10-3 and TRBJ2-6; D gene uncertain. CDR3 size: 15 residues. V shed 5 bases and J shed 2 bases, with 10 bases lying between them. Germline V gene sequence: CDR1 ENHRY, CDR2 SYGVKD. CDR3 DNA: TGTGCCATCAGTCTGCCCGGGCCTGGGGCCAACGTCCTGACTTTC. It is translated as CAISLPGPGANVLTF.

This clonotype was recorded a few times. The chain recombines TRBV11-2 with TRBJ2-1; 10 nucleotides agree with TRBD2. This CDR3 comprises 17 residues. The J segment lost 2 bases and the V segment lost 5 bases, leaving 9 bases of the junction unmatched. CDR1 and CDR2 (germline): SGHAT, FQNNGV. CDR3: CASSTTPSGGAYNEQFF. In DNA, the CDR3 is TGTGCCAGCAGCACGACTCCCAGCGGGGGGGCCTACAATGAGCAGTTCTTC.

There are a few counts of this clonotype. The CDR3 loop is CASSADFTGDTQYF. CDR3 coding DNA: TGTGCCAGCAGTGCGGACTTTACGGGAGATACGCAGTATTTT. V is TRBV12-3 or TRBV12-4 and J is TRBJ2-3; the D gene is possibly TRBD2 (5 bases). This CDR3 has 14 amino acids. Trimming removed 5 bases at V and 5 bases at J, with 14 bases between.

Details on this clonotype: A much larger clone differs from this one at a single base, so this may be a read error. This chain links TRBV20-1 with TRBJ2-7; maybe TRBD2 (5 bases). This CDR3 has 15 residues. The germline V gene encodes CDR1 DFQATT and CDR2 SNEGSKA (reference sequence). The CDR3 bases are TGCAGTGCGGGGAGCAGCCACTCAAGCTCCTACGAGCATTACTTC. Its protein is CSAGSSHSSSYEHYF.

The chain links TRBV6-5 to TRBJ2-3, with 8 positions matching TRBD1. With V trimmed by 4 bases and J by 0 bases, 6 bases remained unmatched. The CDR3 has 16 residues. Germline V gene sequence: CDR1 MNHEY, CDR2 SVGAGI. The CDR3 loop reads CASSFGQGRSTDTQYF. The CDR3 DNA reads as TGTGCCAGCAGTTTCGGACAGGGCAGGAGCACAGATACGCAGTATTTT.

This clonotype appeared a few times. J is TRBJ2-2 and V is TRBV3-1; D unclear. Germline V gene sequence: CDR1 LGHDT, CDR2 YNNKEL (reference sequence). The CDR3 is made up of 13 amino acids. V lost 1 base, J lost 3 bases, and 3 bases lay in between. CDR3 protein: CASSQVHTGELFF. The CDR3 nucleotides read TGTGCCAGCAGCCAAGTTCACACCGGGGAGCTGTTTTTT.

This clonotype was observed a handful of times. V usage is TRBV7-6 and J usage is TRBJ2-3, with D maybe TRBD2 (5 bases). V was clipped by 5 bases and J by 2 bases, with 17 bases between them. CDR3 length: 16 amino acids. Germline values: CDR1 SGHVS, CDR2 FNYEAQ. The CDR3 spells CASSPGGRGHTDTQYF. The CDR3 bases are TGTGCCAGCAGCCCCGGTGGCCGGGGTCACACAGATACGCAGTATTTT.

The CDR3 coding sequence is TGTGCCAGCAGTCGGACAGACAAATGGGGGCCCCAGCATTTT. It translates to CASSRTDKWGPQHF. The gene calls are TRBV28 and TRBJ1-5; the D gene is possibly TRBD1 (6 bases). The CDR3 length is 14 residues. The germline V gene has CDR1 MDHEN and CDR2 SYDVKM. The V end lost 5 bases, the J end lost 9 bases, and 17 bases lay between the germline ends. Drawing the rest from reference TRBV28 and TRBJ1-5, the complete variable domain is DVKVTQSSRYLVKRTGEKVFLECVQDMDHENMFWYRQDPGLGLRLIYFSYDVKMKEKGDIPEGYSVSREKKERFSLILESASTNQTSMYLCASSRTDKWGPQHFGDGTRLSIL.

This clonotype showed up just a few times. V usage is TRBV12-3 or TRBV12-4 and J usage is TRBJ2-1; D gene ambiguous. The germline V and J ends were trimmed by 0 bases and 8 bases, with 20 bases remaining between them. The CDR3 is 17 amino acids. CDR3 nucleotides: TGTGCCAGCAGTTTAGCGGACGAAGGAAGCCGCTCGGATGAGCAGTTCTTC. Its protein product is CASSLADEGSRSDEQFF.

The table lists this clonotype with many counts. The rearrangement links TRBV12-3 or TRBV12-4 to TRBJ1-1; 11 positions match TRBD1. V shed 5 bases and J 1 base; nucleotides not matched to a gene: 3. The CDR3 runs to 15 residues. CDR3 bases: TGTGCCAGCAGTAGGACAGGGGGCTCGAACACTGAAGCTTTCTTT. This encodes CASSRTGGSNTEAFF.

The rearrangement links TRBV12-3 or TRBV12-4 to TRBJ2-3; 8 nucleotides match TRBD2. Losses at the gene ends were 8 bases for V and 2 bases for J; bases not matched to a gene: 6. The CDR3 runs to 14 residues. Here the CDR3 DNA reads TGTGCCAGCTGCATTAGCGGGGTCACAGATACGCAGTATTTT. Residues: CASCISGVTDTQYF.

This clonotype was counted ten times or more. The rearrangement uses TRBV28 and TRBJ2-1, with D tentatively TRBD2 (5 bases). Trimming left V 5 bases short and J 9 bases short, with 11 bases between. The CDR3 contains 12 residues. In germline, CDR1 is MDHEN, CDR2 SYDVKM. DNA of the CDR3: TGTGCCAGCAGTACCCCGGGGAGTGAGCAGTTCTTC. Protein product: CASSTPGSEQFF.

This clonotype was detected only a few times. The J gene is TRBJ1-2, the V gene TRBV24-1; no definite D call. V lost 3 bases to trimming and J lost 4 bases, with 8 bases between them. Germline CDR1 KGHDR, CDR2 SFDVKD. The CDR3 consists of 13 residues. The CDR3: CATSDPPLYGYTF. In DNA form, the CDR3 reads TGTGCCACCAGTGATCCCCCGCTCTATGGCTACACCTTC.

As for this clonotype: The junction departs from the called germline gene at one end, perhaps through a read error. Here the CDR3 DNA reads TGTGCCAGCAGCAAACTAGCGGGAGGGCCGGGTTTC. The encoded protein is CASSKLAGGPGF. The chain has TRBV12-3 or TRBV12-4 and TRBJ2-1; 13 bases align to TRBD2. This CDR3 has 12 residues.

The chain is built from TRBV20-1 and TRBJ2-7; 7 bases match TRBD2. Germline CDR1 DFQATT, CDR2 SNEGSKA (reference sequence). The CDR3 is made up of 14 amino acids. J lost 4 bases, V lost 1 base, and 7 bases had no gene match. The CDR3 protein is CSARAGRGRYEQYF. The CDR3 nucleotides are TGCAGTGCTAGAGCGGGGCGGGGGAGATACGAGCAGTACTTC.

This clonotype turned up a few times. The chain uses TRBV5-1 and TRBJ1-1; TRBD1 might be the D (6 bases). This CDR3 is built from 16 residues. Per germline, CDR1 SGHRS and CDR2 YFSETQ. V lost 3 bases and J lost 1, with 16 bases in between. The CDR3 sequence: CASSSGIATGNTEAFF. DNA of the CDR3: TGCGCCAGCAGCTCAGGAATAGCGACAGGGAACACTGAAGCTTTCTTT.

This clonotype was picked up many times. V gene TRBV6-1 combines with J gene TRBJ1-1, with D unclear. Germline loops: CDR1 MNHNS, CDR2 SASEGT. The CDR3 has 16 amino acids. Trimming left V 6 bases short and J 0 bases short, with 17 bases between. The CDR3 spells CASRTGRPPMNTEAFF. The DNA for the CDR3 is TGTGCCAGCAGAACCGGACGGCCACCTATGAACACTGAAGCTTTCTTT.